The 32 T cell receptor beta chains given below trace back to one sample, sequenced in a study of early stage breast cancer tumors. Method: immunoSEQ multiplex PCR; TCRdb's copy keeps in-frame clones and lacks some. The sample lists around 50,000 clones; roughly 83% were seen once. Sequenced material: blood. The receptor set was obtained from a person in their fifties with breast cancer.

This sequence joins TRBV19 and TRBJ2-7; 9 nucleotides line up with TRBD1. Germline V gene lookup returns CDR1 LNHDA and CDR2 SQIVND (reference sequence). Trimming removed 5 bases from V and 3 bases from J; junction bases left unmatched: 5. This CDR3 has 14 amino acids. The CDR3 here is CASSGTGTSYEQYF. The CDR3 bases are TGTGCCAGTAGTGGGACAGGGACAAGCTACGAGCAGTACTTC. Full variable domain (remainder filled in from reference TRBV19 and TRBJ2-7): DGGITQSPKYLFRKEGQNVTLSCEQNLNHDAMYWYRQDPGQGLRLIYYSQIVNDFQKGDIAEGYSVSREKKESFPLTVTSAQKNPTAFYLCASSGTGTSYEQYFGPGTRLTVT.

The sample holds one count of this clone. The chain has TRBV20-1 and TRBJ1-1, with D possibly being TRBD1 (6 bases). Germline CDR1 reads DFQATT; CDR2 reads SNEGSKA (reference sequence). Deletions cut 8 bases from V and 3 bases from J, with 10 bases between. This CDR3 is 11 amino acids long. The CDR3 protein is CSSAGDTEAFF. CDR3 nucleotides: TGCAGTTCGGCAGGGGACACTGAAGCTTTCTTT.

The V and J genes are TRBV6-6 and TRBJ1-2; TRBD1 agrees at 9 bases. The CDR3 covers 14 residues. Looked up from germline, CDR1 is MNHNY and CDR2 is SVGAGI (reference sequence). The V gene end was trimmed by 6 bases and the J gene end by 3 bases; junction bases not matched to a gene: 5. The CDR3 DNA reads TGTGCCAGCAGACCAACAGGGGGCCACTATGGCTACACCTTC. As protein: CASRPTGGHYGYTF.

V is TRBV18 and J is TRBJ1-3; no definite D call. This CDR3 has 16 amino acids. Germline CDR1 and CDR2: KGHSH and LQKENI. V lost 4 bases and J 0 bases, leaving 13 bases between the germline ends. The CDR3 loop is CASSQRTANSGNTIYF. In DNA, the CDR3 is TGTGCCAGCTCACAGCGAACAGCCAACTCTGGAAACACCATATATTTT.

This chain uses TRBV5-6 with TRBJ1-3, with D hard to call. Germline V gene lookup returns CDR1 SGHDT and CDR2 YYEEEE. CDR3 size: 14 residues. Between the trimmed V and J ends, which lost 4 bases and 0 bases, there was a span of 8 bases. The CDR3 DNA reads as TGTGCCAGCAGCCTGGTTGACTCTGGAAACACCATATATTTT. Encoded protein: CASSLVDSGNTIYF.

The rearrangement uses TRBV7-2 and TRBJ2-2; TRBD1 aligns across 8 bases. Trimming took 1 base from V and 9 from J; bases not matched to a gene: 13. There are 17 residues in the CDR3. CDR1 and CDR2 from the germline V gene are SGHTA and FQGNSA. Written as DNA, the CDR3 is TGTGCCAGCAGCTTAGTATCTGGACAGGGAACACCGTGGGAGCTGTTTTTT. It is translated as CASSLVSGQGTPWELFF.

This clone was counted between two and nine times. This chain links TRBV1 with TRBJ2-6. TRBV1 is a known pseudogene. This CDR3 is built from 17 residues. CDR3 coding DNA: TGCACCAGCAGCACGGATTGTGCACAAAGTCGGGCCAACGTCCTGACTTTC. This translates into CTSSTDCAQSRANVLTF.

The V and J genes are TRBV19 and TRBJ1-6, with D unresolved. Trimming shortened V by 3 bases and J by 10 bases, and 16 bases separated the two germline ends. Looked up from germline, CDR1 is LNHDA and CDR2 is SQIVND (reference sequence). This CDR3 has 15 residues. The CDR3 loop reads CASSMKRRVGSPLHF. CDR3 coding DNA: TGTGCCAGTAGTATGAAAAGACGGGTTGGATCACCCCTCCACTTT.

The chain joins TRBV27 to TRBJ2-1; D is tentatively TRBD1 or TRBD2 (5 bases each). The ends were cut back, 6 bases at V and 4 bases at J, with 13 bases in the middle. CDR1 and CDR2 from the germline V gene are MNHEY and SMNVEV (reference sequence). The CDR3 is 14 amino acids. The CDR3 DNA sequence: TGTGCCAGCAGCGGGACCCAAGGATACAATGAGCAGTTCTTC. This gives the protein CASSGTQGYNEQFF.

V is TRBV5-1 and J is TRBJ2-2; D perhaps matches TRBD1 (5 bases). The CDR3 spans 15 residues. Trimming took off 4 bases at V and 3 bases at J, with 13 bases between the two ends. Per the germline V gene, CDR1 is SGHRS and CDR2 is YFSETQ. CDR3 sequence: CASSPQVLDTGELFF. The DNA of the CDR3 is TGCGCCAGCAGCCCACAGGTCCTGGACACCGGGGAGCTGTTTTTT.

The genes are TRBV4-2 and TRBJ1-1; TRBD1 aligns across 7 bases. Trimming removed 4 bases from V and 1 base from J; junction bases left unmatched: 6. Per the germline V gene, CDR1 is LGHNA and CDR2 is YNFKEQ. The CDR3 spans 15 residues. CDR3 residues: CASSPSDRSNTEAFF. The CDR3 DNA reads TGTGCCAGCAGCCCCTCGGACAGGTCGAACACTGAAGCTTTCTTT.

This chain connects TRBV11-2 to TRBJ2-5; D remains ambiguous. Trimming took off 2 bases at V and 2 bases at J, with 6 bases between the two ends. Germline CDR1 reads SGHAT; CDR2 reads FQNNGV. The CDR3 length is 13 residues. As DNA, the CDR3 is TGTGCCAGCAGCTTAACCGATCAAGAGACCCAGTACTTC. It specifies CASSLTDQETQYF.

The genes are TRBV9 and TRBJ2-5; the D gene is possibly TRBD2 (8 bases). V lost 7 bases to trimming and J lost 2 bases, with 21 bases between them. CDR1 and CDR2 (germline): SGDLS, YYNGEE. This CDR3 comprises 16 residues. This chain's CDR3 is CASSREGAGIQETQYF. CDR3 sequence (DNA): TGTGCCAGCTCCCGGGAGGGGGCGGGGATTCAAGAGACCCAGTACTTC.

In regard to this clone: One junction end does not reproduce the germline sequence, and a read error may be involved. The chain links TRBV7-7 to TRBJ2-5, with 8 nucleotides matching TRBD1. There are 15 residues in the CDR3. Per the germline V gene, CDR1 is SSHAT and CDR2 is FNYEAQ (reference sequence). Here the CDR3 reads CASSATTGVVETQYF. CDR3 nucleotide sequence: TGTGCTAGCAGCGCCACGACAGGGGTGGTCGAGACCCAGTACTTC.

The V and J genes are TRBV11-3 and TRBJ2-1, with D perhaps TRBD2 (6 bases). The germline V and J ends were trimmed by 0 bases and 0 bases, with 12 bases remaining between them. This CDR3 has 17 amino acids. Germline assignment: CDR1 SGHNT and CDR2 YENEEA. DNA for the CDR3: TGTGCCAGCAGCTTAGACGGAGGGGCGAGCTCCTACAATGAGCAGTTCTTC. This translates into CASSLDGGASSYNEQFF.

The chain links TRBV14 to TRBJ1-1; TRBD1 might be the D (5 bases). With 2 bases removed from V and 6 bases from J, the gap between germline ends came to 13 bases. Per germline, CDR1 SGHDN and CDR2 FVKESK. The CDR3 extends over 14 amino acids. DNA for the CDR3: TGTGCCAGCAGCCAACTATTGGGGGACGCTGAAGCTTTCTTT. Its protein product is CASSQLLGDAEAFF.

The chain uses TRBV6-5 and TRBJ1-6; unclear D gene. The CDR3 extends over 14 amino acids. From germline, CDR1 is MNHEY and CDR2 SVGAGI. The germline V and J ends were trimmed by 2 bases and 4 bases, with 6 bases remaining between them. In DNA form, the CDR3 reads TGTGCCAGCAGTTACGGGGAATATAATTCACCCCTCCACTTT. Amino acids: CASSYGEYNSPLHF.

The rearrangement links TRBV19 to TRBJ2-4; TRBD1 aligns across 7 bases. Germline V gene sequence: CDR1 LNHDA, CDR2 SQIVND (reference sequence). The CDR3 has 16 residues. Losses at the gene ends were 6 bases for V and 8 bases for J; bases not matched to a gene: 16. CDR3 loop: CASSRDRAVAKDIQYF. The DNA of the CDR3 is TGTGCCAGTAGCCGGGACAGAGCGGTGGCGAAGGACATTCAGTACTTC. The full variable domain, its missing parts supplied by reference TRBV19 and TRBJ2-4, is DGGITQSPKYLFRKEGQNVTLSCEQNLNHDAMYWYRQDPGQGLRLIYYSQIVNDFQKGDIAEGYSVSREKKESFPLTVTSAQKNPTAFYLCASSRDRAVAKDIQYFGAGTRLSVL.

The V gene is TRBV2, the J gene TRBJ2-5; 10 bases match TRBD2. With V trimmed by 1 base and J by 4 bases, 6 bases remained unmatched. Germline V lookup: CDR1 SNHLY, CDR2 FYNNEI. The CDR3 has 16 amino acids. The CDR3 bases are TGTGCCAGCAGTGAAGACAGCGGGGGGGCCAGAGAGACCCAGTACTTC. Translated, it gives CASSEDSGGARETQYF.

The V call is TRBV5-1, the J call TRBJ2-7, with 10 bases matching TRBD2. The J segment lost 3 bases and the V segment lost 4 bases, leaving 10 bases of the junction unmatched. Germline loops: CDR1 SGHRS, CDR2 YFSETQ. CDR3 length: 16 amino acids. CDR3 DNA sequence: TGCGCCAGCAGCACCGGCCCTAGCGGGAGCAGCTACGAGCAGTACTTC. Translated, it gives CASSTGPSGSSYEQYF. Full variable domain (outside the CDR3, taken from reference TRBV5-1 and TRBJ2-7): KAGVTQTPRYLIKTRGQQVTLSCSPISGHRSVSWYQQTPGQGLQFLFEYFSETQRNKGNFPGRFSGRQFSNSRSEMNVSTLELGDSALYLCASSTGPSGSSYEQYFGPGTRLTVT.

This chain uses TRBV7-3 with TRBJ2-1, with 7 nucleotides matching TRBD2. The trim removed 5 bases at V and 7 bases at J, leaving 8 bases unmatched. Germline V gene data show CDR1 as SGHTA and CDR2 as FQGTGA. The CDR3 loop spans 14 amino acids. The CDR3 reads CASSPLGGRNEQFF. CDR3 sequence (DNA): TGTGCCAGCAGCCCCCTGGGGGGGAGGAATGAGCAGTTCTTC.

This chain uses TRBV5-4 with TRBJ1-2; D not certain. The CDR3 is made up of 14 amino acids. Trimming left V 4 bases short and J 4 bases short, with 14 bases between. In germline, CDR1 is SGHNT, CDR2 YYREEE (reference sequence). The CDR3 spells CASSPDTGLYGYTF. The DNA for the CDR3 is TGTGCCAGCAGCCCAGACACGGGCCTCTATGGCTACACCTTC.

This clone turned up a few times. The rearrangement links TRBV15 to TRBJ2-3, with 9 bases that match TRBD1. With 7 bases clipped from V and 4 bases from J, the junction kept 9 bases outside the gene matches. CDR3 length: 15 residues. The germline CDR1 and CDR2 sequences are LNHNV and YYDKDF (reference sequence). CDR3 in amino acids: CATTPGQGVSDTQYF. The CDR3 nucleotides are TGTGCCACCACCCCGGGACAGGGTGTCTCAGATACGCAGTATTTT.

V and J are TRBV10-3 and TRBJ1-5, with 7 bases aligning to TRBD1. The CDR3 has 16 residues. Germline V gives CDR1 ENHRY, CDR2 SYGVKD. The trim removed 4 bases at V and 0 bases at J, leaving 6 bases unmatched. In DNA, the CDR3 is TGTGCCATCAGTGCAACAGGGGCCGGTAGCAATCAGCCCCAGCATTTT. Its translation is CAISATGAGSNQPQHF.

J is TRBJ2-6 and V is TRBV5-1, with D unresolved. In germline, CDR1 is SGHRS, CDR2 YFSETQ. The length of the CDR3 is 15 residues. V lost 0 bases, J lost 4 bases, and 8 bases lay in between. The CDR3 region has the DNA TGCGCCAGCAGCTTGGAGTCATCAGGGGCCAACGTCCTGACTTTC. Translated: CASSLESSGANVLTF. Supplemented by reference TRBV5-1 and TRBJ2-6, the full variable domain reads KAGVTQTPRYLIKTRGQQVTLSCSPISGHRSVSWYQQTPGQGLQFLFEYFSETQRNKGNFPGRFSGRQFSNSRSEMNVSTLELGDSALYLCASSLESSGANVLTFGAGSRLTVL.

V and J are TRBV11-2 and TRBJ2-1; TRBD1 or TRBD2 may be the D gene (5 bases each). V was trimmed by 0 bases and J by 2 bases, leaving 8 bases between them. CDR1 is SGHAT, CDR2 FQNNGV, per germline. The CDR3 spans 15 residues. CDR3: CASSLDLGAYNEQFF. CDR3 DNA sequence: TGTGCCAGCAGCTTAGATCTGGGGGCCTACAATGAGCAGTTCTTC. The complete variable domain, with remaining parts taken from reference TRBV11-2 and TRBJ2-1, reads EAGVAQSPRYKIIEKRQSVAFWCNPISGHATLYWYQQILGQGPKLLIQFQNNGVVDDSQLPKDRFSAERLKGVDSTLKIQPAKLEDSAVYLCASSLDLGAYNEQFFGPGTRLTVL.

The CDR3 DNA reads as TGTGCCAGCAGGAAACAGGGGACAGATACGCAGTATTTT. This codes for CASRKQGTDTQYF. This chain joins TRBV27 and TRBJ2-3; 7 bases are a match to TRBD1. The CDR3 sequence is 13 residues long. With V trimmed by 6 bases and J by 3 bases, 3 bases remained unmatched. CDR1 is MNHEY, CDR2 SMNVEV, per germline (reference sequence).

This clone was observed a few times. The gene calls are TRBV28 and TRBJ2-7, with D maybe TRBD2 (5 bases). V lost 6 bases to trimming and J lost 5 bases, with 14 bases between them. This CDR3 is 13 amino acids long. Germline CDR1 is MDHEN and CDR2 is SYDVKM. The CDR3: CASSPPGIHEQYF. CDR3 coding DNA: TGTGCCAGCAGCCCCCCCGGGATCCACGAGCAGTACTTC.

The CDR3 DNA is TGTGCCAGCCGCCCCGGACGGAACTATGGCTACACCTTC. Translated: CASRPGRNYGYTF. This chain connects TRBV6-5 to TRBJ1-2; D not certain. CDR3 length: 13 amino acids. Trimming took off 8 bases at V and 2 bases at J, with 12 bases between the two ends. Germline V gene sequence: CDR1 MNHEY, CDR2 SVGAGI.

The chain joins TRBV5-8 to TRBJ2-7; 7 bases are a match to TRBD2. The germline CDR1 and CDR2 sequences are SGHTS and YDEGEE. The CDR3 has 14 residues. After removal of 5 bases from V and 6 bases from J, the junction contained 11 bases not matched to a gene. The CDR3 loop reads CASRGLGELPEQYF. The CDR3 region has the DNA TGTGCCAGCAGAGGACTAGGTGAACTTCCCGAGCAGTACTTC.

This clone has just one count. V gene TRBV18 combines with J gene TRBJ1-1; 7 positions agree with TRBD1. Germline V gives CDR1 KGHSH, CDR2 LQKENI. The CDR3 spans 13 residues. With 6 bases clipped from V and 1 base from J, the junction kept 2 bases outside the gene matches. The CDR3 bases are TGTGCCAGCTCCCGACAGGGGAACACTGAAGCTTTCTTT. Its translation is CASSRQGNTEAFF. The full variable domain, its missing parts supplied by reference TRBV18 and TRBJ1-1, is NAGVMQNPRHLVRRRGQEARLRCSPMKGHSHVYWYRQLPEEGLKFMVYLQKENIIDESGMPKERFSAEFPKEGPSILRIQQVVRGDSAAYFCASSRQGNTEAFFGQGTRLTVV.

The chain is built from TRBV30 and TRBJ2-3; TRBD2 aligns across 9 bases. The ends lost 0 bases at V and 4 bases at J; junction bases unmatched: 8. The V gene's germline CDR1 is GTSNPN and CDR2 SVGIG (reference sequence). The CDR3 is 16 amino acids. CDR3 DNA: TGTGCCTGGAGTGTGCGGGGGGGCCAACGGTCAGATACGCAGTATTTT. Its protein is CAWSVRGGQRSDTQYF.